This entry describes one T cell receptor beta chain. Its target is not known. These data belong to a study of beta chain features in type 1 diabetes. One heparinised blood draw averaging approximately 100 mL was given by each donor. Each population that was sorted was more than 98% pure. The V and J ends lost 3 bases and 6 bases, in that order; junction bases with no gene match: 7. CDR3 size: 15 residues. The V gene's germline CDR1 is WNHNN and CDR2 SYGVQD (reference sequence). Expressed TCRB transcripts were sequenced, since all the RNA that had been isolated was reverse transcribed. Using immunoSEQ multiplex PCR, the repertoire was profiled, and TCRdb retains in-frame clones only, with some absent. This table has over 300,000 clones, around 9.3% appearing once. General observations from the study: Patients with Type 1 diabetes showed moderately but significantly shorter TCRB CDR3s in all four CD4+ subsets.

This TCR derives from a man aged 30 to 39 with type 1 diabetes. The J gene is TRBJ2-3, the V gene TRBV10-1, with 9 positions matching TRBD2. Sequencing was done on a sample of central memory CD4+ T cells from blood. CDR3 sequence: CASSDQRGVWDTQYF. CDR3 DNA sequence: TGCGCCAGCAGTGATCAGCGGGGGGTGTGGGATACGCAGTATTTT.